Below are 19 T cell receptor beta chains sequenced from a single sample in a study of T cell responses to AZD1222 COVID-19 vaccine. The data were produced by immunoSEQ multiplex PCR, yet TCRdb's version contains in-frame clones alone and is incomplete. This sample carries around 130,000 clones, 85% to 95% of them seen once, and the ten largest clones take about 0.86%. Specimen: peripheral blood, collected on day 0 of AZD1222 vaccination. Receptors were obtained from an adult in good health.

The chain recombines TRBV6-5 with TRBJ1-6; D uncertain. The V gene's germline CDR1 is MNHEY and CDR2 SVGAGI. This CDR3 is 13 amino acids long. V was cut by 8 bases and J by 5 bases, with 10 bases left in between. Written as DNA, the CDR3 is TGTGCCAGCGGATTTAGGCATAATTCACCCCTCCACTTT. This translates into CASGFRHNSPLHF.

This clone was counted once. The chain is built from TRBV4-1 and TRBJ1-1; possible D gene TRBD1, 6 bases. The CDR3 spans 16 residues. Looked up from germline, CDR1 is MGHRA and CDR2 is YSYEKL. V was cut by 8 bases and J by 0 bases, with 19 bases left in between. The CDR3 sequence: CASGYRDDGLNTEAFF. The CDR3 bases are TGCGCCAGCGGCTACAGGGACGATGGGTTGAACACTGAAGCTTTCTTT.

The CDR3 sequence: CASTGVAYEQYF. In DNA, the CDR3 is TGTGCCAGCACGGGGGTTGCCTACGAGCAGTACTTC. V is TRBV6-1 and J is TRBJ2-7; possibly TRBD2 for D (6 bases). The V gene's germline CDR1 is MNHNS and CDR2 SASEGT. The CDR3 has 12 residues. V was cut by 7 bases and J by 2 bases, with 9 bases left in between.

The chain is built from TRBV2 and TRBJ1-5; D not resolved. The CDR3 spans 15 residues. Trimming left V 8 bases short and J 0 bases short, with 14 bases between. Per germline, CDR1 SNHLY and CDR2 FYNNEI. In DNA, the CDR3 is TGTGCCAGCGGACGGCGGGGAATTAGCAATCAGCCCCAGCATTTT. It yields the protein CASGRRGISNQPQHF.

The genes are TRBV3-1 (or the pseudogene TRBV3-2) and TRBJ1-5; D remains unclear. Trimming removed 1 base at V and 0 bases at J, with 7 bases between. The CDR3 runs to 15 residues. Germline CDR1 reads LGHDT; CDR2 reads YNNKEL (reference sequence). This CDR3 reads CASSQGASSNQPQHF. CDR3 DNA: TGTGCCAGCAGCCAAGGGGCGAGTAGCAATCAGCCCCAGCATTTT.

This chain uses TRBV19 with TRBJ2-1, with a tentative D call TRBD1 (7 bases). The germline gives CDR1 LNHDA, CDR2 SQIVND (reference sequence). V lost 5 bases to trimming and J lost 4 bases, with 21 bases between them. CDR3 size: 17 residues. The CDR3 reads CASSEPGGRGVYNEQFF. For the CDR3, the DNA is TGTGCCAGTAGTGAACCAGGGGGGAGAGGAGTTTACAATGAGCAGTTCTTC.

This clone was counted only a few times. The chain couples TRBV5-4 to TRBJ2-7, with D perhaps matching TRBD2 (6 bases). The CDR3 loop spans 15 amino acids. CDR1 SGHNT and CDR2 YYREEE come from the germline V gene (reference sequence). V gave up 4 bases and J gave up 6 bases, with 20 bases separating them. In DNA, the CDR3 is TGTGCCAGCAGCCTCTACCGGGCCGCGGGGCGCGAGCAGTACTTC. As protein: CASSLYRAAGREQYF.

The chain links TRBV13 to TRBJ2-3; D is perhaps TRBD1 or TRBD2 (5 bases each). The CDR3 has 14 residues. V was trimmed by 4 bases and J by 8 bases, leaving 16 bases between them. Germline loops: CDR1 PRHDT, CDR2 FYEKMQ (reference sequence). CDR3 loop: CASSSLELGGTQYF. CDR3 nucleotide sequence: TGTGCCAGCAGCTCCCTAGAACTTGGGGGTACGCAGTATTTT.

J is TRBJ1-5 and V is TRBV20-1, with D uncertain. Trimming took off 3 bases at V and 1 base at J, with 7 bases between the two ends. Germline CDR1 reads DFQATT; CDR2 reads SNEGSKA (reference sequence). This CDR3 spans 13 amino acids. CDR3 nucleotides: TGCAGTGCTAGTGGGAGGAGCAATCAGCCCCAGCATTTT. Protein product: CSASGRSNQPQHF.

The V call is TRBV2, the J call TRBJ2-3, with D perhaps matching TRBD1 or TRBD2 (5 bases each). There are 18 residues in the CDR3. Germline V lookup: CDR1 SNHLY, CDR2 FYNNEI. The germline V and J ends were trimmed by 2 bases and 0 bases, with 18 bases remaining between them. The CDR3 DNA reads TGTGCCAGCAGTGAATGGGGGAGCGGTTCTGAGAGCACAGATACGCAGTATTTT. Translated: CASSEWGSGSESTDTQYF.

The chain couples TRBV19 to TRBJ2-3; unclear D gene. The V gene's germline CDR1 is LNHDA and CDR2 SQIVND (reference sequence). This CDR3 has 12 amino acids. The CDR3 sequence is CDGRRRTDTQYF. Written as DNA, the CDR3 is TGTGACGGCAGGAGACGCACAGATACGCAGTATTTT.

The rearrangement links TRBV5-1 to TRBJ1-1; the D is unclear. V was shortened by 0 bases and J by 2 bases, with 8 bases between the two germline ends. The CDR3 length is 14 residues. Germline V gene sequence: CDR1 SGHRS, CDR2 YFSETQ. The CDR3 region is CASSLVRSNTEAFF. The CDR3 DNA reads as TGCGCCAGCAGCTTGGTCAGGAGTAACACTGAAGCTTTCTTT. Full variable domain (missing parts from reference TRBV5-1 and TRBJ1-1): KAGVTQTPRYLIKTRGQQVTLSCSPISGHRSVSWYQQTPGQGLQFLFEYFSETQRNKGNFPGRFSGRQFSNSRSEMNVSTLELGDSALYLCASSLVRSNTEAFFGQGTRLTVV.

The chain combines TRBV6-5 with TRBJ1-3; D not resolved. CDR1 is MNHEY and CDR2 is SVGAGI in the germline V gene. The ends were cut back, 3 bases at V and 1 base at J, with 7 bases in the middle. The CDR3 extends over 14 amino acids. The CDR3 reads CASSYDGSGNTIYF. For the CDR3, the DNA is TGTGCCAGCAGTTATGATGGTTCTGGAAACACCATATATTTT.

The gene calls are TRBV10-3 and TRBJ2-7; 10 bases are a match to TRBD1. The junction had 7 bases not matched to a gene; V was cut back by 9 bases and J by 5 bases. CDR3 size: 13 residues. CDR1 is ENHRY, CDR2 SYGVKD, per germline. The CDR3 loop reads CAIFPGQGNEQYF. Written as DNA, the CDR3 is TGTGCCATTTTCCCGGGACAGGGGAACGAGCAGTACTTC.

The rearrangement links TRBV7-8 to TRBJ2-1; TRBD2 aligns across 9 bases. After removal of 4 bases from V and 6 bases from J, the junction contained 13 bases not matched to a gene. Looked up from germline, CDR1 is SGHVS and CDR2 is FQNEAQ. The CDR3 consists of 17 residues. Here the CDR3 reads CASSYLPGAGGANEQFF. CDR3 DNA sequence: TGTGCCAGCAGCTACCTCCCGGGCGCGGGAGGGGCCAATGAGCAGTTCTTC.

The V gene is TRBV2, the J gene TRBJ1-1, with a weak D call TRBD1 (6 bases). Looked up from germline, CDR1 is SNHLY and CDR2 is FYNNEI. This CDR3 spans 13 amino acids. Trimming pared 6 bases from V and 2 bases from J, leaving 10 bases between. This CDR3 reads CASRPDSNTEAFF. As DNA, the CDR3 is TGTGCCAGCAGACCGGACAGTAACACTGAAGCTTTCTTT.

The J gene is TRBJ1-1, the V gene TRBV5-1, with D perhaps matching TRBD1 (6 bases). Looked up from germline, CDR1 is SGHRS and CDR2 is YFSETQ. This CDR3 is built from 14 residues. The V end was cut by 5 bases, the J end by 1 base, with 12 bases between. CDR3 protein: CASSTGTANTEAFF. CDR3 nucleotides: TGCGCCAGCAGTACAGGGACGGCGAACACTGAAGCTTTCTTT.

This clone has only a few counts. The chain employs TRBV5-1 and TRBJ2-1; no firm D call. The CDR3 consists of 15 residues. Germline V gives CDR1 SGHRS, CDR2 YFSETQ. The ends were cut back, 2 bases at V and 0 bases at J, with 9 bases in the middle. DNA of the CDR3: TGCGCCAGCAGCTTCCAGGCGAACTCCTACAATGAGCAGTTCTTC. This encodes CASSFQANSYNEQFF.

V is TRBV5-6 and J is TRBJ1-4, with 8 bases fitting TRBD1. Per germline, CDR1 SGHDT and CDR2 YYEEEE. V shed 4 bases, J shed 7 bases, and the junction held 12 bases outside the gene matches. This CDR3 is 16 amino acids long. CDR3 DNA: TGTGCCAGCAGCCTCCTGGACAGGGCGAGGAGTGAAAAACTGTTTTTT. As protein: CASSLLDRARSEKLFF.